Shown below are 10 T cell receptor beta chains from a single sample sequenced in a study of OX40 agonist ivuxolimab in advanced cancers. Profiling relied on immunoSEQ multiplex PCR, and the TCRdb table lists in-frame clones only, not all of them. The data contain over 45,000 clones, 83% of them seen just once; the ten biggest clones take up roughly 1.2%. The specimen was CD4+ or CD8+ T cells sorted from blood, collected in a trial of the OX40 agonist ivuxolimab. The receptors derive from an adult with an advanced solid tumor such as melanoma, head and neck, liver or kidney cancer.

The V and J genes are TRBV30 and TRBJ2-5, with D uncertain. The germline gives CDR1 GTSNPN, CDR2 SVGIG (reference sequence). Deletions cut 5 bases from V and 1 base from J, with 11 bases between. The CDR3 consists of 13 residues. The CDR3 nucleotides read TGTGCCTGGGCGAGCAACACCCAAGAGACCCAGTACTTC. This sequence encodes CAWASNTQETQYF. Supplemented by reference TRBV30 and TRBJ2-5, the full variable domain reads SQTIHQWPATLVQPVGSPLSLECTVEGTSNPNLYWYRQAAGRGLQLLFYSVGIGQISSEVPQNLSASRPQDRQFILSSKKLLLSDSGFYLCAWASNTQETQYFGPGTRLLVL.

The gene calls are TRBV27 and TRBJ2-3; 7 positions agree with TRBD2. CDR1 is MNHEY and CDR2 is SMNVEV in the germline V gene (reference sequence). CDR3 length: 17 residues. The V segment lost 4 bases and the J segment 1 base; nucleotides outside the gene matches: 11. This CDR3 reads CASSSFRSGARTDTQYF. The CDR3 region has the DNA TGTGCCAGCAGTTCCTTCCGCAGCGGGGCCCGCACAGATACGCAGTATTTT.

This chain joins TRBV4-3 and TRBJ2-3; the D gene is possibly TRBD1 (6 bases). Germline V gene data show CDR1 as LGHNA and CDR2 as YSLEER. With 1 base removed from V and 1 base from J, the gap between germline ends came to 15 bases. The CDR3 spans 17 residues. The CDR3 loop is CASSQGLGQGRTDTQYF. The DNA for the CDR3 is TGCGCCAGCAGCCAAGGCTTGGGGCAGGGGCGCACAGATACGCAGTATTTT.

The table lists this clone with a few counts. The CDR3 coding sequence is TGTGCCAGCGGCAAGTGGGGCACGGGCACAGATACGCAGTATTTT. Translation gives CASGKWGTGTDTQYF. The chain joins TRBV7-9 to TRBJ2-3; D may be TRBD1 (5 bases). The ends were cut back, 8 bases at V and 1 base at J, with 16 bases in the middle. The CDR3 is 15 residues long. Germline V gene sequence: CDR1 SEHNR, CDR2 FQNEAQ (reference sequence).

The table lists this clone with a few counts. The CDR3 loop reads CASSMFWANTEAFF. The CDR3 nucleotides read TGTGCCAGTAGTATGTTCTGGGCCAACACTGAAGCTTTCTTT. The chain recombines TRBV19 with TRBJ1-1, with D uncertain. The CDR3 length is 14 residues. V was shortened by 3 bases and J by 2 bases, with 10 bases between the two germline ends. The germline CDR1 and CDR2 sequences are LNHDA and SQIVND (reference sequence).

The chain uses TRBV4-3 and TRBJ1-6; D gene ambiguous. Germline-derived CDR1 and CDR2 are LGHNA and YSLEER. The CDR3 is made up of 13 amino acids. V was cut by 3 bases and J by 12 bases, with 12 bases left in between. The DNA of the CDR3 is TGCGCCAGCAGCCAGGCAGTACTTCAACCCCTCCACTTT. Translation: CASSQAVLQPLHF.

The chain couples TRBV10-2 to TRBJ2-5, with TRBD1 matching 7 bases. The CDR3 totals 15 residues. V lost 0 bases to trimming and J lost 2 bases; unmatched junction nucleotides: 3. Germline V gives CDR1 WSHSY, CDR2 SAAADI. CDR3 sequence reads: CASSESRGPQETQYF. CDR3 nucleotides: TGCGCCAGCAGTGAGTCAAGGGGGCCTCAAGAGACCCAGTACTTC.

The gene calls are TRBV29-1 and TRBJ2-2; 12 bases line up with TRBD1. V shed 6 bases, J shed 4 bases, and the junction held 9 bases outside the gene matches. Germline lookup yields CDR1 SQVTM and CDR2 ANQGSEA. The length of the CDR3 is 16 residues. DNA for the CDR3: TGCAGCGTGCGGGACAGGGGGCAGGTGGTCACCGGGGAGCTGTTTTTT. Amino acid sequence: CSVRDRGQVVTGELFF.

The rearrangement joins TRBV6-1 to TRBJ1-6; the D gene is possibly TRBD1 (5 bases). V dropped 2 bases and J dropped 7 bases, with 18 bases sitting between them. Germline V gene data show CDR1 as MNHNS and CDR2 as SASEGT. CDR3 length: 17 amino acids. CDR3 in DNA: TGTGCCAGCAGTGAATCCGGACCGTGGGGGTCGAATTCACCCCTCCACTTT. It specifies CASSESGPWGSNSPLHF.

The CDR3 nucleotides read TGTGCCAGCAGCGGAAGCTCCTATAATTCACCCCTCCACTTT. Amino acids: CASSGSSYNSPLHF. The chain has TRBV11-2 and TRBJ1-6; D is ambiguous. V was cut by 5 bases and J by 0 bases, with 5 bases left in between. The CDR3 totals 14 residues. Germline CDR1 SGHAT, CDR2 FQNNGV. The full variable domain, its missing parts supplied by reference TRBV11-2 and TRBJ1-6, is EAGVAQSPRYKIIEKRQSVAFWCNPISGHATLYWYQQILGQGPKLLIQFQNNGVVDDSQLPKDRFSAERLKGVDSTLKIQPAKLEDSAVYLCASSGSSYNSPLHFGNGTRLTVT.